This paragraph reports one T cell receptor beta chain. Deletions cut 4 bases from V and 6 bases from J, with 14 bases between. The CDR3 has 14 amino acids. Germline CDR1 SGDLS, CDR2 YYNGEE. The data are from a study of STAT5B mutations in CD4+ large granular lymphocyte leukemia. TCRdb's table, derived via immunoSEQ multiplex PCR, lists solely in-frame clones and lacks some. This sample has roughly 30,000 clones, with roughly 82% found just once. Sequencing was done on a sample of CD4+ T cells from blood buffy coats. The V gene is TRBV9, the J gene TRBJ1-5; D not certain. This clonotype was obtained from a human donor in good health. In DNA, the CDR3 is TGTGCCAGCAGCCCGGACCAGGCCAGTCAGCCCCAGCATTTT. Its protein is CASSPDQASQPQHF.